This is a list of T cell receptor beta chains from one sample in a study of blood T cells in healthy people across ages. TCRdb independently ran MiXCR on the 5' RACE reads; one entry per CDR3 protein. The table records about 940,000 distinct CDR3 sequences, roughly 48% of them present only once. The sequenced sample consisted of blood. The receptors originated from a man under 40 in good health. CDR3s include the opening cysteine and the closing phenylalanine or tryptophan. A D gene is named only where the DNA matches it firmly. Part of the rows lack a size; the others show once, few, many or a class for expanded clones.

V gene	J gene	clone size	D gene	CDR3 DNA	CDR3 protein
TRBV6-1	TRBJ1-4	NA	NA	TGTGCCAGCAGCATAGACAGATCCCTAGGGGAAAAACTGTTTTTT	CASSIDRSLGEKLFF
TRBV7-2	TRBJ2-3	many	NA	TGTGCCAGCAGTAAAGGGACAAAGACTAGCACAGATACGCAGTATTTT	CASSKGTKTSTDTQYF
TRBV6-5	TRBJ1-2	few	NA	TGTGCCAGCAGTTACTCCAGAGCCTATGGCTACACCTTC	CASSYSRAYGYTF
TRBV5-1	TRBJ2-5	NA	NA	TGCGCCAGCAGCTTATCCGGGTTACCGACCGAGACCCAGTACTTC	CASSLSGLPTETQYF
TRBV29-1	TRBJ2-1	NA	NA	TGCAGCGTCGTGTCAGGGGGGGCCGGTGAGCAGTTCTTC	CSVVSGGAGEQFF
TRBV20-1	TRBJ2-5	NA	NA	TGCAGTGCTAGGACCTATCAAGAGACCCAGTACTTC	CSARTYQETQYF
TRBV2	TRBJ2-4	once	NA	TGTGCCAGCAGTGCCCGGGACTTAAACATTCAGTACTTC	CASSARDLNIQYF
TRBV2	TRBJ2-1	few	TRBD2	TGTGCCAGGGGACTAGCGGGGGGCAATGAGCAGTTCTTC	CARGLAGGNEQFF
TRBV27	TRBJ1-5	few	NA	TGTGCCAGCAGTTTAGCCCTCCCGGGGCAGCCCCAGCATTTT	CASSLALPGQPQHF
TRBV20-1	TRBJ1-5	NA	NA	TGCAGTGCTAGAGGGGGAAGAGGGGTAATCCGGCCCCAGCATTTT	CSARGGRGVIRPQHF
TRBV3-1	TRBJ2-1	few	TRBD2	TGTGCCAGCAGCCAACTGGGAGGGACCGGCTACAATGAGCAGTTCTTC	CASSQLGGTGYNEQFF
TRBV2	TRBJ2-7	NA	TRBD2	TGTGCCAGCAGTGAAGGCCCCGGGACTAGCGGCTACGAGCAGTACTTC	CASSEGPGTSGYEQYF
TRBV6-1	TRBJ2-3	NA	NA	TGTGCCAGCAGCCAAGGGAACGGGATCCACACAGATACGCAGTATTTT	CASSQGNGIHTDTQYF
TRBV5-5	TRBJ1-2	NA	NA	TGTTCCAGCAGCCTCGGGACGGACCCTAACTATGGCTACACCTTC	CSSSLGTDPNYGYTF
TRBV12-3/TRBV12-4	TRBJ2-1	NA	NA	TGTGCCAACAGCCCTGGTGGGTCAGGGCGGCGAGAGCAGTTCTTC	CANSPGGSGRREQFF
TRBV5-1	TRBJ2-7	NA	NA	TGCGCCAGCAGCTTGGAATTGGGGAACTCCTACGAGCAGTACTTC	CASSLELGNSYEQYF
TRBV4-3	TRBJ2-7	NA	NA	TGCGCCAGCAGCCAAGAAAGAGCGGCGGGAATTTACGAGCAGTACTTC	CASSQERAAGIYEQYF
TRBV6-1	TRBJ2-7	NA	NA	TGTGCCAGCAAGGAAGTAGGGCTGGGTGCCTACGAGCAGTACTTC	CASKEVGLGAYEQYF
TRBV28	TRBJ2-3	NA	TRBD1	TGTGCCAGCAGCACCCTCGACAGGGGATCAACAGATACGCAGTATTTT	CASSTLDRGSTDTQYF
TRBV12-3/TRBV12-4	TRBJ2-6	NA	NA	TGTGCCAGCAGTACCACAGGGACTGGGGCCAACGTCCTGACTTTC	CASSTTGTGANVLTF
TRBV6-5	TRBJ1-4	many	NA	TGTGCCAGCAGCCGAAAAGGCAATGAAAAACTGTTTTTT	CASSRKGNEKLFF
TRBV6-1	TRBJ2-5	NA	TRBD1	TGTGCCTTCAGGGAGGCAGGGGGCTTAGAGACCCAGTACTTC	CAFREAGGLETQYF
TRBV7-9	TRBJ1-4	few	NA	TGTGCCAGCAGCGTTACCGAACTCAATGAAAAACTGTTTTTT	CASSVTELNEKLFF
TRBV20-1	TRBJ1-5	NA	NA	TGCAGTGCTAGAGATTTGAACAGGGACGTATATAGCAATCAGCCCCAGCATTTT	CSARDLNRDVYSNQPQHF
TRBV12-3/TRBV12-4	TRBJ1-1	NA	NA	TGTGCCAGCAGTTTAGCGGGGGGGTTAGCTTTCTTT	CASSLAGGLAFF
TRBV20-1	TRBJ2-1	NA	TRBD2	TGCAGTGCTAGAGATCCGGGACTAGCCATCCCACGGTTCAACAATGAGCAGTTCTTC	CSARDPGLAIPRFNNEQFF
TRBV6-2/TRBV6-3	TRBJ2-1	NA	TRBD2	TGTGCCAGCAGAACGGGGACTAGCGTTTATGAGCAGTTCTTC	CASRTGTSVYEQFF
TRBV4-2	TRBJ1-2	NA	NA	TGTGCCAGCAGCCGGGCCCTGGGGGAGCAGGGCTGCACCTTC	CASSRALGEQGCTF
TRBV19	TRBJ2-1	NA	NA	TGTGCCAGTAGTATTCCCGCAGGGAACAATGAGCAGTTCTTC	CASSIPAGNNEQFF
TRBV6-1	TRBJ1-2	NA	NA	TGTGCCAGCAGCCACGCCGGGACTGGCTACACCTTC	CASSHAGTGYTF
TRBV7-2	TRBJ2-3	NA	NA	TGTGCCAGCAGCTTAGGGGGTAGCCTCAGGGATACGCAGTATTTT	CASSLGGSLRDTQYF
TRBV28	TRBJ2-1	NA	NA	TGTGCCAGCAGTTTGCGGTTTGAGCAGTTCTTC	CASSLRFEQFF
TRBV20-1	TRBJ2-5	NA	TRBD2	TGCAGTGCTAGGTTATCTAGCGGGCGAGGGGGGTACTTC	CSARLSSGRGGYF
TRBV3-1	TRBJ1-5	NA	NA	TGTGCCAGCAGCCGAGATTCGAGAGGGAGCAATCAGCCCCAGCATTTT	CASSRDSRGSNQPQHF
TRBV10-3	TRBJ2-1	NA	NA	TGTGCCATCAGTGGGGGGGCACTCAATGAGCAGTTCTTC	CAISGGALNEQFF
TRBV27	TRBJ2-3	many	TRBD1	TGTGCCAGCAGTCTCGACAGGGATACAGATACGCAGTATTTT	CASSLDRDTDTQYF